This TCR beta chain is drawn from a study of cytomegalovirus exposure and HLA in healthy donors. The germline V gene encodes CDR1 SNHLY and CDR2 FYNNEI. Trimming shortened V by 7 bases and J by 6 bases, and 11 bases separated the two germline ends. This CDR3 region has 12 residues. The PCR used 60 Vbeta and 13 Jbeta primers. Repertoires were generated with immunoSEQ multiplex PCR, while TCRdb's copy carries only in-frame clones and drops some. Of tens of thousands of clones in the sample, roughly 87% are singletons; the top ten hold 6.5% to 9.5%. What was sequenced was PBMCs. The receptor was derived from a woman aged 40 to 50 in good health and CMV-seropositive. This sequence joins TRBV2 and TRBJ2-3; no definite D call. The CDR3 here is CASTPSEDTQYF. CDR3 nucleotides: TGTGCCAGCACCCCTTCGGAGGATACGCAGTATTTT. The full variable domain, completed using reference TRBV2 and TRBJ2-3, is EPEVTQTPSHQVTQMGQEVILRCVPISNHLYFYWYRQILGQKVEFLVSFYNNEISEKSEIFDDQFSVERPDGSNFTLKIRSTKLEDSAMYFCASTPSEDTQYFGPGTRLTVL.